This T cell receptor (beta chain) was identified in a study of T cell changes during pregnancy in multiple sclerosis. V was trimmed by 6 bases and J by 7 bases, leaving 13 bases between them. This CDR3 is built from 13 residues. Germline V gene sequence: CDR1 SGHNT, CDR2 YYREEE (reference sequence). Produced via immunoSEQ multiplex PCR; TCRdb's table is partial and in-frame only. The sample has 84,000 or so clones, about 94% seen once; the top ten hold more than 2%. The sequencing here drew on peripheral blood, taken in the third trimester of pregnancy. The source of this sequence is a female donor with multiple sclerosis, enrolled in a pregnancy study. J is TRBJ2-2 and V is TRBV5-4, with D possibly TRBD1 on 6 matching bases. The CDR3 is CASTTQGGGELFF. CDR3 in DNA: TGTGCCAGCACCACGCAAGGGGGCGGGGAGCTGTTTTTT.